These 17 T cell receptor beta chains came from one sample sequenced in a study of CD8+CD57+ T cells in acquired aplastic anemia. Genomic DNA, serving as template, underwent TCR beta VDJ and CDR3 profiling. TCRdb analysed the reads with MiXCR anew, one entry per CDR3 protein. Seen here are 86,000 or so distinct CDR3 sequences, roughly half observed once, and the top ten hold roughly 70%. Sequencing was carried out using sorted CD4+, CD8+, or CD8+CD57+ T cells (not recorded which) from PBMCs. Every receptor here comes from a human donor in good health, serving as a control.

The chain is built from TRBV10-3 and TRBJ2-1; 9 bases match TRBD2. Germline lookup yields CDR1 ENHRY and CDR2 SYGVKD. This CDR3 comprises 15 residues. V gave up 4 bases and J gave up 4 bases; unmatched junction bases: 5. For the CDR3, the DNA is TGTGCCATCAGTGCGCTAGCGGGGAGTTACAATGAGCAGTTCTTC. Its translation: CAISALAGSYNEQFF.

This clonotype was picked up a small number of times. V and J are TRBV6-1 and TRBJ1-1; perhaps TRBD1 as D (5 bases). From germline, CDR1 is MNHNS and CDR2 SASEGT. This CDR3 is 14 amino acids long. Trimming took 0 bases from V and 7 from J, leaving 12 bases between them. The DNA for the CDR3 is TGTGCCAGCAGTGAAGCGACGGCAGGGCTTGAAGCTTTCTTT. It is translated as CASSEATAGLEAFF.

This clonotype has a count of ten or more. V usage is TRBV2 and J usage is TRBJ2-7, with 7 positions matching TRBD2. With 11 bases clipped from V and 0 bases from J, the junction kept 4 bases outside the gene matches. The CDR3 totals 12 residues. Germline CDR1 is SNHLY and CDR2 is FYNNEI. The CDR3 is CASAGPSYEQYF. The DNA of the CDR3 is TGTGCCTCAGCGGGACCCTCCTACGAGCAGTACTTC.

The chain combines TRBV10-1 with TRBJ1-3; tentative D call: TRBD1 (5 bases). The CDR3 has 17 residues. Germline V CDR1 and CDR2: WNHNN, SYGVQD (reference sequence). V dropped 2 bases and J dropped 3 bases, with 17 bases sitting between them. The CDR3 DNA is TGCGCCAGCAGTGAGGGGCAGGGCCAACACCATGGAAACACCATATATTTT. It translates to CASSEGQGQHHGNTIYF.

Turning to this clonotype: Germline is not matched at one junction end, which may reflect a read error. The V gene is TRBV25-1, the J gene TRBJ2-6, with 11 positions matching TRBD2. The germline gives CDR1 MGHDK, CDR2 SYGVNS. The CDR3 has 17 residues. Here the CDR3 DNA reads TGTGCCGGCAGTGCCCTAGCGGGAGGAAGTGGGGCCAACGTCCTGACTTTC. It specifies CAGSALAGGSGANVLTF.

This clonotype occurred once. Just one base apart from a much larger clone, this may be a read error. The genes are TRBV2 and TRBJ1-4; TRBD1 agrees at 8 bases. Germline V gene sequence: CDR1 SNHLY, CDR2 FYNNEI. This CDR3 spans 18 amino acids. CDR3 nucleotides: TGTGCCAGCAGGTTGGGACAGGTATCCGGCGGGGATAATGAAAGACTGTTTTTT. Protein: CASRLGQVSGGDNERLFF.

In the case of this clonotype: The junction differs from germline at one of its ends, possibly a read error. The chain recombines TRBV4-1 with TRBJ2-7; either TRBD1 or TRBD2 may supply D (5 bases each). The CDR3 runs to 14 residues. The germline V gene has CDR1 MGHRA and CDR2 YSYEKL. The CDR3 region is CPSSQVQGPYEQYF. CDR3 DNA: TGCCCCAGCAGCCAAGTTCAGGGACCCTACGAGCAGTACTTC.

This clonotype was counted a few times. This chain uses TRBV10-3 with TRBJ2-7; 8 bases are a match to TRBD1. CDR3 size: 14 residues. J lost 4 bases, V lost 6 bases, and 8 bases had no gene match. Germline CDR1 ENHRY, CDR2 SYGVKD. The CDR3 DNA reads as TGTGCCATCAGCACAGGGGACAGGAGGTACGAGCAGTACTTC. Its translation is CAISTGDRRYEQYF.

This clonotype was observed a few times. The CDR3 nucleotides are TGTGCCACCAGTGGTGGGGACTCCTACGAGCAGTACTTC. Amino acid sequence: CATSGGDSYEQYF. V is TRBV24-1 and J is TRBJ2-7, with unresolved D. Germline CDR1 KGHDR, CDR2 SFDVKD. V was cut by 5 bases and J by 0 bases, with 7 bases left in between. The CDR3 length is 13 residues.

CDR3 in DNA: TGTGCCACCAGCGTAGTCCAGAAAGGGGAGCTGTTTTTT. Protein product: CATSVVQKGELFF. This chain uses TRBV24-1 with TRBJ2-2, with D unclear. Germline CDR1 and CDR2: KGHDR and SFDVKD. Trimming removed 7 bases at V and 8 bases at J, with 13 bases between. The CDR3 spans 13 residues.

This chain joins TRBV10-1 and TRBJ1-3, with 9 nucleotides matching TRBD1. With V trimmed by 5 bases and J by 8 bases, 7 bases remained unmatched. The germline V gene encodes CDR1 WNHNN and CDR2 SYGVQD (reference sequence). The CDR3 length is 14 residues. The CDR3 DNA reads TGCGCCAGCAGTAAGACAGGGGGACGGGACACCATATATTTT. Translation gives CASSKTGGRDTIYF.

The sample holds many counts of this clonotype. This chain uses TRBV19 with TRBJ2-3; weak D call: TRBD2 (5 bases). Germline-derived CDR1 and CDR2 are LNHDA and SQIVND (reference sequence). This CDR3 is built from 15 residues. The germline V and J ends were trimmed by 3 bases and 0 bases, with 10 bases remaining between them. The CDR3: CASSMIASSTDTQYF. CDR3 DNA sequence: TGTGCCAGTAGTATGATAGCGTCTAGCACAGATACGCAGTATTTT.

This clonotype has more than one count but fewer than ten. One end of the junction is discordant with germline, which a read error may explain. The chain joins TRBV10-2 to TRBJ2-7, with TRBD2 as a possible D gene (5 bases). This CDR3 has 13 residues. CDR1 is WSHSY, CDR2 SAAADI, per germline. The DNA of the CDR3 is TGCGCCAGCAGCGTAGTAACTACCGGGGAGCAGTGCTTC. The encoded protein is CASSVVTTGEQCF.

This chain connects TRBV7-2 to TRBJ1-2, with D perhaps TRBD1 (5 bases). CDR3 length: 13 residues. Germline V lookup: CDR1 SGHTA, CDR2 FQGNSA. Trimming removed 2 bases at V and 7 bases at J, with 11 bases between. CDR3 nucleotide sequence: TGTGCCAGCAGCTTATCAGGGTTTGGTGGCTACACCTTC. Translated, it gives CASSLSGFGGYTF. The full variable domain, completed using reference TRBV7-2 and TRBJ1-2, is GAGVSQSPSNKVTEKGKDVELRCDPISGHTALYWYRQSLGQGLEFLIYFQGNSAPDKSGLPSDRFSAERTGGSVSTLTIQRTQQEDSAVYLCASSLSGFGGYTFGSGTRLTVV.

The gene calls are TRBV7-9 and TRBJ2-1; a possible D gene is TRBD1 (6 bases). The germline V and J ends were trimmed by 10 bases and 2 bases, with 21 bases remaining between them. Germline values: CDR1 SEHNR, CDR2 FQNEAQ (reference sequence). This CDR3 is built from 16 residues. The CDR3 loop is CATLANPRGTYNEQFF. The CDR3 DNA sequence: TGTGCCACCCTCGCTAACCCCAGGGGTACCTACAATGAGCAGTTCTTC.

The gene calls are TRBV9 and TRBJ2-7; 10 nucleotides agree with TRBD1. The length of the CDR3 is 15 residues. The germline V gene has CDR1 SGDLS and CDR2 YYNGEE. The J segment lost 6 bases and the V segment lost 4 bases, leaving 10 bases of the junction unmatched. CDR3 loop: CASSHPGTGDIEQYF. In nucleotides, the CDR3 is TGTGCCAGCAGCCATCCAGGGACAGGGGACATCGAGCAGTACTTC.

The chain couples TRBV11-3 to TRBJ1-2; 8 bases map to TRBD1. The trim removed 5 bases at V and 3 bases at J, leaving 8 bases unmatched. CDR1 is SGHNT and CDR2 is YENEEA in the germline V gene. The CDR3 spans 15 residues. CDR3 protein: CASSAPGQGDYGYTF. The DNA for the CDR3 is TGTGCCAGCAGCGCCCCCGGACAGGGAGACTATGGCTACACCTTC.